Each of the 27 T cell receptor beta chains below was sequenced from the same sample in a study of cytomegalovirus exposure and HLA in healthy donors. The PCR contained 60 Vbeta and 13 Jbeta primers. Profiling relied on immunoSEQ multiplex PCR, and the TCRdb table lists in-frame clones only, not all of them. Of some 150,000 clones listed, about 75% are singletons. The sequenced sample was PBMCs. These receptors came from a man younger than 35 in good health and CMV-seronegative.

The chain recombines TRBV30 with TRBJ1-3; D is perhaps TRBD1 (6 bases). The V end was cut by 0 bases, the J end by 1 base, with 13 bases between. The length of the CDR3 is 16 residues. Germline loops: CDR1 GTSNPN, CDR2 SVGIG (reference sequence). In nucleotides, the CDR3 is TGTGCCTGGAGTGTGGCCCGGACAGCTTCTGGAAACACCATATATTTT. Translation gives CAWSVARTASGNTIYF.

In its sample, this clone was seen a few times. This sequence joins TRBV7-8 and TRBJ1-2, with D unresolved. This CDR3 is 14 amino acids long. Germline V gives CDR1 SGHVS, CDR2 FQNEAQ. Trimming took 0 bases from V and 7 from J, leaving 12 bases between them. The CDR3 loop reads CASSLARSWAGYTF. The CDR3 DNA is TGTGCCAGCAGCTTAGCCCGCTCTTGGGCTGGCTACACCTTC. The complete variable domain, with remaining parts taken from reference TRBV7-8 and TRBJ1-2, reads GAGVSQSPRYKVAKRGQDVALRCDPISGHVSLFWYQQALGQGPEFLTYFQNEAQLDKSGLPSDRFFAERPEGSVSTLKIQRTQQEDSAVYLCASSLARSWAGYTFGSGTRLTVV.

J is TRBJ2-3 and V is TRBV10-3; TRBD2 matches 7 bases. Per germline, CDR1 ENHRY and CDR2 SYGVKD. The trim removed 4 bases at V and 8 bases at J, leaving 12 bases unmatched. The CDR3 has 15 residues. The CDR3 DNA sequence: TGTGCCATCAGTGTTGGCGGGAGTCCGGGAGGTACGCAGTATTTT. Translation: CAISVGGSPGGTQYF.

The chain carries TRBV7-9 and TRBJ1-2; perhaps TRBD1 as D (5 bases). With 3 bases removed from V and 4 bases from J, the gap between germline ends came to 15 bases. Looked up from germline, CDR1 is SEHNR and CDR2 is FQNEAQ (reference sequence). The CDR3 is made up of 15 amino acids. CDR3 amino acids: CASSFLETDPYGYTF. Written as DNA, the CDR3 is TGTGCCAGCAGCTTCTTGGAGACAGATCCCTATGGCTACACCTTC.

CDR3 in DNA: TGTGCCAGTACCTTACAGGGGAGGAACACCATATATTTT. Translated, it gives CASTLQGRNTIYF. V usage is TRBV19 and J usage is TRBJ1-3, with TRBD1 identical over 7 bases. Germline trimming cut 7 bases from V and 7 bases from J; bases unmatched to any gene: 7. Germline CDR1 is LNHDA and CDR2 is SQIVND (reference sequence). The length of the CDR3 is 13 residues.

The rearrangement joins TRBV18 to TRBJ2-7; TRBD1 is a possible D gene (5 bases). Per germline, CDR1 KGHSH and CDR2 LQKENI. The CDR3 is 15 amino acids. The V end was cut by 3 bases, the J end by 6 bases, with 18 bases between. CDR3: CASSPMAGKDCEQYF. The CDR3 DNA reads TGTGCCAGCTCACCGATGGCAGGGAAAGATTGCGAGCAGTACTTC.

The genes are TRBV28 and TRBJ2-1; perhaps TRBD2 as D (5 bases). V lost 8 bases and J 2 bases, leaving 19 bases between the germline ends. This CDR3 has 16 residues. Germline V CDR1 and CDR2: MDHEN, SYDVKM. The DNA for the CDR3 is TGTGCCAGCTTTAGCGTAAACATGAGCCCCTACAATGAGCAGTTCTTC. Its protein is CASFSVNMSPYNEQFF.

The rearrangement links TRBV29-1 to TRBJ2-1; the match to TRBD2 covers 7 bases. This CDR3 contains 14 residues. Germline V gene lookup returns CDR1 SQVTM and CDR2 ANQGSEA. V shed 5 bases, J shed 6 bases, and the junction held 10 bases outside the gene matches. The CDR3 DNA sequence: TGCAGCGTTTGGGCAGCTAGCGGCTCCAATGAGCAGTTCTTC. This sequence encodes CSVWAASGSNEQFF.

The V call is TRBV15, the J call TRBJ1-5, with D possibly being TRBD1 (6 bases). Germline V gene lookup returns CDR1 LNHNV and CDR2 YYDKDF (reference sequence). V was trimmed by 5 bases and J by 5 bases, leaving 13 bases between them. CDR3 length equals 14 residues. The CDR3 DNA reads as TGTGCCACCAGCGACCCAGGGGCGTATCAGCCCCAGCATTTT. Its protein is CATSDPGAYQPQHF.

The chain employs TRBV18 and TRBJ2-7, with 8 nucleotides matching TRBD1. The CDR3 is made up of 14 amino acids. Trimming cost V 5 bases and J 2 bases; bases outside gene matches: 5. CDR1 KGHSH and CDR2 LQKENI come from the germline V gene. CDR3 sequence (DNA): TGTGCCAGCTCAGATGGACAGGGCCCCTACGAGCAGTACTTC. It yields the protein CASSDGQGPYEQYF.

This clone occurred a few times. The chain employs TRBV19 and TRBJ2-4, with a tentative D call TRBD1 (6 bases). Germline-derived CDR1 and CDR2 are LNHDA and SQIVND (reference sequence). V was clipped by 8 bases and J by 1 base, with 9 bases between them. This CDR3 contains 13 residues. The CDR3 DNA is TGTGCCAGTTCTACAGGGGCCAAAAACATTCAGTACTTC. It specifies CASSTGAKNIQYF. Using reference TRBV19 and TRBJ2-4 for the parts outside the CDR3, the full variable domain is DGGITQSPKYLFRKEGQNVTLSCEQNLNHDAMYWYRQDPGQGLRLIYYSQIVNDFQKGDIAEGYSVSREKKESFPLTVTSAQKNPTAFYLCASSTGAKNIQYFGAGTRLSVL.

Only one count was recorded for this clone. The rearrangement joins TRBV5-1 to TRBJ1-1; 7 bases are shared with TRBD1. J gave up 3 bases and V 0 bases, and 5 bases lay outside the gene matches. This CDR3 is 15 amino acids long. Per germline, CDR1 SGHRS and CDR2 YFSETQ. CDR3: CASSLGTGGDTEAFF. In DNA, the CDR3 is TGCGCCAGCAGCTTGGGGACAGGCGGTGACACTGAAGCTTTCTTT.

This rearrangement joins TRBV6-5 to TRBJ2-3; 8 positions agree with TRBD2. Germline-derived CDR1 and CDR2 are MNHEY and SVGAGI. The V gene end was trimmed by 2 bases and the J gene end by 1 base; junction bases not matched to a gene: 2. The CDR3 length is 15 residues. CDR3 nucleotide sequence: TGTGCCAGCAGTTACCAAGCGGGGGGCACAGATACGCAGTATTTT. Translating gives CASSYQAGGTDTQYF.

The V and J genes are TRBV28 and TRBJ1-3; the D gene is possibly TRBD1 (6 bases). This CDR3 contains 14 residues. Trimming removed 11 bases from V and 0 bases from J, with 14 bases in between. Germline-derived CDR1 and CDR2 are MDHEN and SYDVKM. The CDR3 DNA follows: TGTGCCTCCGGACAGCTTCCCTCTGGAAACACCATATATTTT. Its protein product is CASGQLPSGNTIYF. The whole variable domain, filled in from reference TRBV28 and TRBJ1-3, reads DVKVTQSSRYLVKRTGEKVFLECVQDMDHENMFWYRQDPGLGLRLIYFSYDVKMKEKGDIPEGYSVSREKKERFSLILESASTNQTSMYLCASGQLPSGNTIYFGEGSWLTVV.

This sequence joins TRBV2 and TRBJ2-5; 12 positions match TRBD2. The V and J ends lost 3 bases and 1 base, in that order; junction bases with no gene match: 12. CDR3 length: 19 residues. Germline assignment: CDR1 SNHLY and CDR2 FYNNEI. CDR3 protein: CASSDPSTSGRGSQETQYF. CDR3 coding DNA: TGTGCCAGCAGTGACCCTTCGACTAGCGGGAGAGGGTCCCAAGAGACCCAGTACTTC.

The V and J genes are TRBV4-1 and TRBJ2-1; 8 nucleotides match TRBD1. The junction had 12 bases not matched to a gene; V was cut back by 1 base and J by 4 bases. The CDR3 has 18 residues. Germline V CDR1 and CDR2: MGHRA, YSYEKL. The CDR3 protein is CASSQVETGGPPYNEQFF. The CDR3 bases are TGCGCCAGCAGCCAAGTTGAAACAGGGGGTCCCCCATACAATGAGCAGTTCTTC.

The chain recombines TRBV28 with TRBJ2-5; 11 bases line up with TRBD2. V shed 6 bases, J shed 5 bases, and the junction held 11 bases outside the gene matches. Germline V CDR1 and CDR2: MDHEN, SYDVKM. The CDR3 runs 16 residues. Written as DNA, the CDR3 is TGTGCCAGCAGCATCCGGGGACTAGCGGAAGAGGAGACCCAGTACTTC. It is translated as CASSIRGLAEEETQYF.

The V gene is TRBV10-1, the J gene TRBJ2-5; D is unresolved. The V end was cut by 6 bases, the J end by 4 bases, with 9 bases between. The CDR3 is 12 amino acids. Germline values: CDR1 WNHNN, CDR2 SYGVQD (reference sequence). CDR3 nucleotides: TGCGCCAGCAGCCCGGGTGGAGAGACCCAGTACTTC. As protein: CASSPGGETQYF.

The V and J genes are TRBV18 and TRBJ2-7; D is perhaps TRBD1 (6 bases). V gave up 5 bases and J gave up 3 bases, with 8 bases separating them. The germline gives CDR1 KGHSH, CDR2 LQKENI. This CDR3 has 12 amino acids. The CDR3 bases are TGTGCCAGCTCATCAGGGGTCTACGAGCAGTACTTC. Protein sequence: CASSSGVYEQYF.

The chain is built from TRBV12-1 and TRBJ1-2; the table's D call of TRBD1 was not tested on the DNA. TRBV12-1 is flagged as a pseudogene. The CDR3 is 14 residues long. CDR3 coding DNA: TGTGCCAGCAGCTTTGACAGGTCTAACTATGGCTACACCTTC. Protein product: CASSFDRSNYGYTF.

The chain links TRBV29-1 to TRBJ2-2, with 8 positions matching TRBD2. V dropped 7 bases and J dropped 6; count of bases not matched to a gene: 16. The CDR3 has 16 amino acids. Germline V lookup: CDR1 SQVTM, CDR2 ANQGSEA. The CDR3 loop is CSAGTSRALKSGELFF. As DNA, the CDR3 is TGCAGCGCCGGGACTAGTAGGGCCCTCAAGTCCGGGGAGCTGTTTTTT.

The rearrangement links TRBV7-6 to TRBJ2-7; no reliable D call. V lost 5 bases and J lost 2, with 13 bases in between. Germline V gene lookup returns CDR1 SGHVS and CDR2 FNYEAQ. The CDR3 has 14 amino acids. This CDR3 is CASSLGQSAYEQYF. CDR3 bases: TGTGCCAGCAGCCTAGGCCAGTCCGCCTACGAGCAGTACTTC.

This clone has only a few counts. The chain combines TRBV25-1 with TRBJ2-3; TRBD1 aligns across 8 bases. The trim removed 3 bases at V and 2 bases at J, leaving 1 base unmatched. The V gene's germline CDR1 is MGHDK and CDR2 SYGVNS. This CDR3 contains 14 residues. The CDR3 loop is CASSEDRATDTQYF. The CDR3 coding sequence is TGTGCCAGCAGTGAGGACAGGGCCACAGATACGCAGTATTTT.

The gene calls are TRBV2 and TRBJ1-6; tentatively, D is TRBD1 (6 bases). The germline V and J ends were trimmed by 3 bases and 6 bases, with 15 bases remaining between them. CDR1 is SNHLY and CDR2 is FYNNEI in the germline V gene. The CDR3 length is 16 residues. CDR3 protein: CASSEKGHRANSPLHF. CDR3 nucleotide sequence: TGTGCCAGCAGTGAGAAAGGGCACAGGGCTAATTCACCCCTCCACTTT.

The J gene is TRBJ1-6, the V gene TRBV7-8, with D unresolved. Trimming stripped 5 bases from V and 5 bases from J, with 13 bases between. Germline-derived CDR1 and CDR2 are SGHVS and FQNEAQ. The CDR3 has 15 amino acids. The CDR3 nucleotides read TGTGCCAGCAGCATGAGGGAGATGAATAATTCACCCCTCCACTTT. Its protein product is CASSMREMNNSPLHF.

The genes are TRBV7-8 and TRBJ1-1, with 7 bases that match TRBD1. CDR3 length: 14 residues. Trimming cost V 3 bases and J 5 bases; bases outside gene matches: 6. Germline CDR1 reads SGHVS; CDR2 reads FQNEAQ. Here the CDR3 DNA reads TGTGCCAGCAGCTTGAGGGGGCCGGAAACTGAAGCTTTCTTT. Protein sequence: CASSLRGPETEAFF.

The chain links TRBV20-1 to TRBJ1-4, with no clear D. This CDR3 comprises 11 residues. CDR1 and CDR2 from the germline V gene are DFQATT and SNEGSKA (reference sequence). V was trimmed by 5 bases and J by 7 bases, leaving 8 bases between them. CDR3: CSAPLREKLFF. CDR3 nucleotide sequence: TGCAGTGCTCCGCTACGTGAAAAACTGTTTTTT.